These T cell receptor beta chains were read from a single sample in a study of T cells in tuberculosis. Here immunoSEQ multiplex PCR was the method, and the copy in TCRdb shows in-frame clones only, minus some. This sample has approximately 22,000 clones, with approximately 86% found just once. The sample here was PBMCs, taken at tuberculosis diagnosis. The receptors originated from an adult with tuberculosis. The CDR3 runs from the conserved cysteine through the conserved F or W. A D gene is named only where the DNA matches it firmly. A row's size may be missing; if present it is once, few, many or a size class.

j_call: TRBJ1-1; d_call: .; cdr3_length: 13; clone_size: .; v_call: TRBV2; cdr3_nt: TGTGCCAGCAGGACGAAGGGAGTCACTGAAGCTTTCTTT; cdr3_aa: CASRTKGVTEAFF
j_call: TRBJ2-7; d_call: TRBD1; cdr3_length: 15; clone_size: .; v_call: TRBV5-5; cdr3_nt: TGTGCCAGCAGCTTGTCCGGGACAGGGGGCTACGAGCAGTACTTC; cdr3_aa: CASSLSGTGGYEQYF
j_call: TRBJ2-3; d_call: .; cdr3_length: 16; clone_size: .; v_call: TRBV25-1; cdr3_nt: TGTGCCAGCAGTGAATTTCTAGGGACAATGACAGATACGCAGTATTTT; cdr3_aa: CASSEFLGTMTDTQYF
j_call: TRBJ2-1; d_call: TRBD2; cdr3_length: 15; clone_size: .; v_call: TRBV13; cdr3_nt: TGTGCCAGCAGCTTCCGGATAGCGGGAGGGAATGAGCAGTTCTTC; cdr3_aa: CASSFRIAGGNEQFF
j_call: TRBJ1-4; d_call: TRBD1; cdr3_length: 15; clone_size: .; v_call: TRBV28; cdr3_nt: TGTGCCAGCAGTTCCGGGGACAGGTCGAATGAAAAACTGTTTTTT; cdr3_aa: CASSSGDRSNEKLFF
j_call: TRBJ2-7; d_call: TRBD2; cdr3_length: 15; clone_size: few; v_call: TRBV28; cdr3_nt: TGTGCCAGCAGTTTGGGTAGCGGGTTTCGGTCGGAGCAGTACTTC; cdr3_aa: CASSLGSGFRSEQYF
j_call: TRBJ2-7; d_call: .; cdr3_length: 13; clone_size: .; v_call: TRBV6-1; cdr3_nt: TGTGCCAGCAGCGTTGAGAGCGCCTACGAGCAGTACTTC; cdr3_aa: CASSVESAYEQYF
j_call: TRBJ1-4; d_call: TRBD1; cdr3_length: 14; clone_size: .; v_call: TRBV11-2; cdr3_nt: TGTGCCAGCAGCACGGGACAGGGTAATGAAAAACTGTTTTTT; cdr3_aa: CASSTGQGNEKLFF
j_call: TRBJ1-2; d_call: TRBD1; cdr3_length: 15; clone_size: .; v_call: TRBV14; cdr3_nt: TGTGCCAGCAGCCAACCGGGACAGGGGGTCTATGGCTACACCTTC; cdr3_aa: CASSQPGQGVYGYTF
j_call: TRBJ2-2; d_call: .; cdr3_length: 15; clone_size: .; v_call: TRBV6-1; cdr3_nt: TGTGCCAGCAGTGAAGTCGCGGGGGCCACCGGGGAGCTGTTTTTT; cdr3_aa: CASSEVAGATGELFF
j_call: TRBJ2-5; d_call: TRBD2; cdr3_length: 15; clone_size: .; v_call: TRBV7-9; cdr3_nt: TGTGCCATTCTCAGGCTAGCGGGAGGCAAAGAGACCCAGTACTTC; cdr3_aa: CAILRLAGGKETQYF
j_call: TRBJ1-2; d_call: TRBD1; cdr3_length: 14; clone_size: .; v_call: TRBV7-2; cdr3_nt: TGTGCCAGCAGCGCATCCAGGGGGAACTATGGCTACACCTTC; cdr3_aa: CASSASRGNYGYTF
j_call: TRBJ2-7; d_call: TRBD2; cdr3_length: 14; clone_size: .; v_call: TRBV28; cdr3_nt: TGTGCCAGCCGAGGACTAGGGTCTACGTACGAGCAGTACTTC; cdr3_aa: CASRGLGSTYEQYF
j_call: TRBJ2-1; d_call: TRBD2; cdr3_length: 16; clone_size: .; v_call: TRBV28; cdr3_nt: TGTGCCAGCAGTTTACTCCGGACTAGCGGATACAATGAGCAGTTCTTC; cdr3_aa: CASSLLRTSGYNEQFF
j_call: TRBJ1-2; d_call: TRBD1; cdr3_length: 15; clone_size: .; v_call: TRBV7-2; cdr3_nt: TGTGCCAGCAGCGTAAACAGGGGGCAAGGCTATGGCTACACCTTC; cdr3_aa: CASSVNRGQGYGYTF
j_call: TRBJ1-3; d_call: .; cdr3_length: 13; clone_size: .; v_call: TRBV5-4; cdr3_nt: TGTGCCAGCAGCTTCTCCCAGGGAAACACCATATATTTT; cdr3_aa: CASSFSQGNTIYF
j_call: TRBJ1-2; d_call: .; cdr3_length: 14; clone_size: .; v_call: TRBV19; cdr3_nt: TGTGCCAGTAGTATCCCCGGTGGGGCAAGGGGCTACACCTTC; cdr3_aa: CASSIPGGARGYTF
j_call: TRBJ1-6; d_call: TRBD1; cdr3_length: 12; clone_size: .; v_call: TRBV6-6; cdr3_nt: TGTGCCAGCACCAGGGGGTATTCACCCCTCCACTTT; cdr3_aa: CASTRGYSPLHF
j_call: TRBJ2-1; d_call: .; cdr3_length: 12; clone_size: .; v_call: TRBV28; cdr3_nt: TGTGCCAGCAGTTTCGGGGGAAGGGAGCAGTTCTTC; cdr3_aa: CASSFGGREQFF
j_call: TRBJ1-1; d_call: .; cdr3_length: 14; clone_size: .; v_call: TRBV14; cdr3_nt: TGTGCCAGCAGCCAAGAAGTCTGGGGGGCTGAAGCTTTCTTT; cdr3_aa: CASSQEVWGAEAFF
j_call: TRBJ1-2; d_call: TRBD1; cdr3_length: 16; clone_size: .; v_call: TRBV5-6; cdr3_nt: TGTGCCAGCAGCTTGTTAGTGGTACAGGGGAAATATGGCTACACCTTC; cdr3_aa: CASSLLVVQGKYGYTF
j_call: TRBJ1-4; d_call: TRBD1; cdr3_length: 15; clone_size: .; v_call: TRBV11-2; cdr3_nt: TGTGCCAGCAGCCCGTTCCGGGACAGGAATGAAAAACTGTTTTTT; cdr3_aa: CASSPFRDRNEKLFF
j_call: TRBJ1-1; d_call: .; cdr3_length: 13; clone_size: .; v_call: TRBV12-5; cdr3_nt: TGTGCTAGTGGTTTAAGAGAGAACACTGAAGCTTTCTTT; cdr3_aa: CASGLRENTEAFF
j_call: TRBJ1-3; d_call: .; cdr3_length: 14; clone_size: .; v_call: TRBV6-1; cdr3_nt: TGTGCCAGCAGTGAAGCGCTAGTAGGAAACACCATATATTTT; cdr3_aa: CASSEALVGNTIYF
j_call: TRBJ1-5; d_call: .; cdr3_length: 13; clone_size: few; v_call: TRBV5-4; cdr3_nt: TGTGCCAGCAGCTTCGAGAGGGATCAGCCCCAGCATTTT; cdr3_aa: CASSFERDQPQHF
j_call: TRBJ2-1; d_call: TRBD2; cdr3_length: 15; clone_size: .; v_call: TRBV5-6; cdr3_nt: TGTGCCAGCAGCTTCCCTAGCGGGGGGAGGTTTGAGCAGTTCTTC; cdr3_aa: CASSFPSGGRFEQFF
j_call: TRBJ1-2; d_call: TRBD1; cdr3_length: 14; clone_size: .; v_call: TRBV28; cdr3_nt: TGTGCCAGCAATCCGACAGGGCTGAACTATGGCTACACCTTC; cdr3_aa: CASNPTGLNYGYTF
j_call: TRBJ2-7; d_call: TRBD1; cdr3_length: 13; clone_size: .; v_call: TRBV29-1; cdr3_nt: TGCAGCGTCCGGACAGGGGGCTTTTACGAGCAGTACTTC; cdr3_aa: CSVRTGGFYEQYF
j_call: TRBJ1-2; d_call: .; cdr3_length: 14; clone_size: .; v_call: TRBV11-2; cdr3_nt: TGTGCCAGCAGCTTAGTTCGGGGGGGCTATGGCTACACCTTC; cdr3_aa: CASSLVRGGYGYTF
j_call: TRBJ1-5; d_call: .; cdr3_length: 12; clone_size: .; v_call: TRBV10-3; cdr3_nt: TGTGCCATCAGTGAGTCGAGCCAGCCCCAGCATTTT; cdr3_aa: CAISESSQPQHF
j_call: TRBJ2-1; d_call: TRBD2; cdr3_length: 16; clone_size: few; v_call: TRBV5-4; cdr3_nt: TGTGCCAGCAGCCTGGGGGTAGCGGGGGGATACAATGAGCAGTTCTTC; cdr3_aa: CASSLGVAGGYNEQFF
j_call: TRBJ2-3; d_call: .; cdr3_length: 14; clone_size: .; v_call: TRBV5-1; cdr3_nt: TGCGCCAGCAGCTTGTTTATAAGCGAAGATACGCAGTATTTT; cdr3_aa: CASSLFISEDTQYF
j_call: TRBJ1-1; d_call: .; cdr3_length: 13; clone_size: once; v_call: TRBV30; cdr3_nt: TGTGCCTGGAGGCGTCAGGGATGGGGTGAAGCTTTCTTT; cdr3_aa: CAWRRQGWGEAFF
j_call: TRBJ2-1; d_call: TRBD1; cdr3_length: 14; clone_size: .; v_call: TRBV5-1; cdr3_nt: TGCGCCAGCAGGGGGGCGACAGGGGGCGGGGAGCAGTTCTTC; cdr3_aa: CASRGATGGGEQFF
j_call: TRBJ1-2; d_call: .; cdr3_length: 17; clone_size: few; v_call: TRBV5-1; cdr3_nt: TGCGCCAGCAGCTTCTTGGGCCCCTCAGCAGGAGGATATGGCTACACCTTC; cdr3_aa: CASSFLGPSAGGYGYTF
j_call: TRBJ2-7; d_call: .; cdr3_length: 13; clone_size: .; v_call: TRBV19; cdr3_nt: TGTGCCAGTAGTATAGCGCTCGAGTACGAGCAGTACTTC; cdr3_aa: CASSIALEYEQYF
j_call: TRBJ1-1; d_call: TRBD1; cdr3_length: 15; clone_size: once; v_call: TRBV5-1; cdr3_nt: TGCGCCAGCTTTCCGGACAGGGCGGGTCCCACTGAAGCTTTCTTT; cdr3_aa: CASFPDRAGPTEAFF
j_call: TRBJ2-7; d_call: .; cdr3_length: 13; clone_size: .; v_call: TRBV10-1; cdr3_nt: TGCGCCAGCAGTGACAGGGGTTCTCTCGAGCAGTACTTC; cdr3_aa: CASSDRGSLEQYF
j_call: TRBJ1-1; d_call: .; cdr3_length: 12; clone_size: .; v_call: TRBV29-1; cdr3_nt: TGCAGCGCCCGAATCGCAACAGGTGCGGCTTTCTTT; cdr3_aa: CSARIATGAAFF
j_call: TRBJ1-2; d_call: .; cdr3_length: 14; clone_size: few; v_call: TRBV10-1; cdr3_nt: TGCGCCAGCAGTGAGTCGTCACTGCCCAGGGGCTACACCTTC; cdr3_aa: CASSESSLPRGYTF
j_call: TRBJ2-1; d_call: .; cdr3_length: 15; clone_size: once; v_call: TRBV10-1; cdr3_nt: TGCGCCAGCAGTGAGGCGAGCGGGCCCCCAAATGAGCAGTTCTTC; cdr3_aa: CASSEASGPPNEQFF
j_call: TRBJ2-7; d_call: TRBD1; cdr3_length: 14; clone_size: .; v_call: TRBV6-1; cdr3_nt: TGTGCCAGCAGGCCCGGGACAGGGCTCGCCGAGCAGTACTTC; cdr3_aa: CASRPGTGLAEQYF
j_call: TRBJ2-2; d_call: TRBD1; cdr3_length: 16; clone_size: .; v_call: TRBV2; cdr3_nt: TGTGCCAGCAGTGAAAGGGACAGGGGGCTCGTCGGGGAGCTGTTTTTT; cdr3_aa: CASSERDRGLVGELFF
j_call: TRBJ2-7; d_call: .; cdr3_length: 14; clone_size: .; v_call: TRBV19; cdr3_nt: TGTGCCACCAAGATAGCGGTTGGGGCCTACGAGCAGTACTTC; cdr3_aa: CATKIAVGAYEQYF
j_call: TRBJ2-2; d_call: .; cdr3_length: 15; clone_size: few; v_call: TRBV6-6; cdr3_nt: TGTGCCAGCAGCCATAACCGACAGAACACCGGGGAGCTGTTTTTT; cdr3_aa: CASSHNRQNTGELFF
j_call: TRBJ1-5; d_call: TRBD1; cdr3_length: 17; clone_size: .; v_call: TRBV27; cdr3_nt: TGTGCCAGCAGGGCGGACAGGGGAGGGTATAGCAATCAGCCCCAGCATTTT; cdr3_aa: CASRADRGGYSNQPQHF
j_call: TRBJ2-1; d_call: .; cdr3_length: 15; clone_size: .; v_call: TRBV10-3; cdr3_nt: TGTGCCATCAGTGACGCGTGGCGGGGCCACAATGAGCAGTTCTTC; cdr3_aa: CAISDAWRGHNEQFF
j_call: TRBJ2-7; d_call: TRBD1; cdr3_length: 15; clone_size: .; v_call: TRBV11-3; cdr3_nt: TGTGCCAGCAGCCGAAGGACAGGGAGCTCCTACGAGCAGTACTTC; cdr3_aa: CASSRRTGSSYEQYF
j_call: TRBJ2-1; d_call: TRBD2; cdr3_length: 15; clone_size: once; v_call: TRBV19; cdr3_nt: TGTGCCAGTAATAGGGGACTAGTTTCCTACAATGAGCAGTTCTTC; cdr3_aa: CASNRGLVSYNEQFF
j_call: TRBJ2-5; d_call: .; cdr3_length: 14; clone_size: .; v_call: TRBV5-1; cdr3_nt: TGCGCCAGCAGCTCCGGGACTCTCCAAGAGACCCAGTACTTC; cdr3_aa: CASSSGTLQETQYF
j_call: TRBJ2-3; d_call: .; cdr3_length: 12; clone_size: .; v_call: TRBV2; cdr3_nt: TGTGCCAGCAGTGTGGAGACAGATACGCAGTATTTT; cdr3_aa: CASSVETDTQYF
j_call: TRBJ2-3; d_call: .; cdr3_length: 15; clone_size: .; v_call: TRBV6-1; cdr3_nt: TGTGCCAGCACCGAAGGGGGGAGGGCCAAAAATACGCAGTATTTT; cdr3_aa: CASTEGGRAKNTQYF
j_call: TRBJ2-2; d_call: TRBD2; cdr3_length: 14; clone_size: .; v_call: TRBV9; cdr3_nt: TGTGCCAGCAGCGTATTGGGAGGGGCCGGGGAGCTGTTTTTT; cdr3_aa: CASSVLGGAGELFF
j_call: TRBJ2-7; d_call: .; cdr3_length: 13; clone_size: once; v_call: TRBV28; cdr3_nt: TGTGCCAGCACCCTGGGGCAGACATACGAGCAGTACTTC; cdr3_aa: CASTLGQTYEQYF
j_call: TRBJ2-7; d_call: .; cdr3_length: 13; clone_size: once; v_call: TRBV10-3; cdr3_nt: TGTGCCATCAGTGTGGAGGTCGCCTACGAGCAGTACTTC; cdr3_aa: CAISVEVAYEQYF
j_call: TRBJ2-1; d_call: TRBD1; cdr3_length: 14; clone_size: .; v_call: TRBV29-1; cdr3_nt: TGCAGCGTTGAACAGGGGGCCCCCTACAATGAGCAGTTCTTC; cdr3_aa: CSVEQGAPYNEQFF
j_call: TRBJ1-2; d_call: .; cdr3_length: 14; clone_size: few; v_call: TRBV5-4; cdr3_nt: TGTGCCAGCAGCTTGGCAGGGCCTAACTATGGCTACACCTTC; cdr3_aa: CASSLAGPNYGYTF